This T cell receptor (beta chain) was retrieved from a study of cytomegalovirus exposure and HLA in healthy donors. PCR used 60 Vbeta primers and 13 Jbeta primers. Some clones are missing from TCRdb's copy, which holds only in-frame ones; the method was immunoSEQ multiplex PCR. The table lists under 200,000 clones, approximately 86% of them singletons, with roughly 0.32% in the top ten. Findings of the study overall: Cytomegalovirus association was listed for about 160 TCR beta chains. Under in vitro conditions, a few CMV-associated chains were confirmed as specific for CMV antigens. In an earlier analysis, about 87% or about 30%: the productive usage of most TCR beta V segments. Follow-up analysis found HLA locus-dependent TCR association rates, highest for DRB1 and lowest for HLA-C.

CDR3 length: 16 amino acids. Per germline, CDR1 MGHRA and CDR2 YSYEKL. Trimming took off 3 bases at V and 7 bases at J, with 18 bases between the two ends. This clone was observed a single time. Its antigen remains unknown. The sequencing input was PBMCs. This sequence was found in a woman between 25 and 40 years old in good health and CMV-seronegative. This chain uses TRBV4-1 with TRBJ2-2; tentatively, D is TRBD1 (6 bases). CDR3 loop: CASSQQQTGMVGELFF. CDR3 nucleotides: TGCGCCAGCAGCCAGCAACAAACAGGGATGGTCGGGGAGCTGTTTTTT.